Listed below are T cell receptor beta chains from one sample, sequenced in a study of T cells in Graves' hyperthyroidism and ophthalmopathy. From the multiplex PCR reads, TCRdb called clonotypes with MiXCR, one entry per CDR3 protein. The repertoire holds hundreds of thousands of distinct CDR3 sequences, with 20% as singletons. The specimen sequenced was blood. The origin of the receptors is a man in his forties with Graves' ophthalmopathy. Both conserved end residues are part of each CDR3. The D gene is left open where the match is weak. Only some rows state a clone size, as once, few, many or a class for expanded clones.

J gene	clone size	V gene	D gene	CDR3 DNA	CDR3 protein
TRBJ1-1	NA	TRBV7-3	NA	TGTGCCAGCAGCTTAACTAGCGGAGCTGAAGCTTTCTTT	CASSLTSGAEAFF
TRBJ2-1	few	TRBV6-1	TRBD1	TGTGCCAGCAGCCTGGGGGGGACAGGGGCCAATGAGCAGTTCTTC	CASSLGGTGANEQFF
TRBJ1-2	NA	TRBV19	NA	TGTGCCAGTAGTGGGGGCAGGCGCGGCTACACCTTC	CASSGGRRGYTF
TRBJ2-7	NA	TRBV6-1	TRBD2	TGTGCCAGCACCCCTCCGGGACTAGGCCCTTACGAGCAGTACTTC	CASTPPGLGPYEQYF
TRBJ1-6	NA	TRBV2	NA	TGTGCCAGCAGTGGTAGTACAGTGAATTCACCCCTCCACTTT	CASSGSTVNSPLHF
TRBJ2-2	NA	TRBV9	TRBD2	TGTGCCAGTGGGGGTCATGCTAGCGGAGACACCGGGGAGCTGTTTTTT	CASGGHASGDTGELFF
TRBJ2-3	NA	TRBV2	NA	TGTGCCAGCAGTGGGGCGGCAGATACGCAGTATTTT	CASSGAADTQYF
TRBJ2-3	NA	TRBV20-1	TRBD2	TGCAGTGCAGGTTCGGCGGGAGATGAGACAGATACGCAGTATTTT	CSAGSAGDETDTQYF
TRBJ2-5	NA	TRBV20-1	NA	TGCAGTGCTAGACGCGGGGGCCGAGAGACCCAGTACTTC	CSARRGGRETQYF
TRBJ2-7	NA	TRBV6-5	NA	TGTGCCAGCAGTTACTCAACAGCAACGAATCAGGAGCAGTACTTC	CASSYSTATNQEQYF
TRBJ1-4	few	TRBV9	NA	TGTGCCAGCAGCGTAGGAGGTCCCTCAACTAATGAAAAACTGTTTTTT	CASSVGGPSTNEKLFF
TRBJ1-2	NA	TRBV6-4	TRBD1	TGTGCCAGCAGCGAACACTGGACAGGGTTGCCCTATGGCTACACCTTC	CASSEHWTGLPYGYTF
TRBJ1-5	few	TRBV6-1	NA	TGTGCCAGCAGTGAGTGGATCAATCAGCCCCAGCATTTT	CASSEWINQPQHF
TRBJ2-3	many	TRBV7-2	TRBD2	TGTGCCAGCAGCCACGGACTAGCGGGAGCCGATACGCAGTATTTT	CASSHGLAGADTQYF
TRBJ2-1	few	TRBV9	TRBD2	TGTGCCAGCAGCGTAGGGGGGACCGGGGTAGCGGGCGTCGACAATGAGCAGTTCTTC	CASSVGGTGVAGVDNEQFF
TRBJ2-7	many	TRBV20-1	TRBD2	TGCAGTGCTCTCAGCGGGGGGGTCTCCTACGAGCAGTACTTC	CSALSGGVSYEQYF
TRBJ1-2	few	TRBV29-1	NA	TGCAGCGTTGAGGCCCAAGTCTATGGCTACACCTTC	CSVEAQVYGYTF
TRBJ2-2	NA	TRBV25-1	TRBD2	TGTGCCAGCAGTGACCCCCTAGCGGGAGGGCCAGACACCGGGGAGCTGTTTTTT	CASSDPLAGGPDTGELFF
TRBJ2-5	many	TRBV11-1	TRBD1	TGTGCCAGCAGCTTATGGACAGGAGGTCAAGAGACCCAGTACTTC	CASSLWTGGQETQYF
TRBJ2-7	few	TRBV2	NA	TGTGCCAGCAGTTCACTTTTTGACGGCTCCTACGAGCAGTACTTC	CASSSLFDGSYEQYF
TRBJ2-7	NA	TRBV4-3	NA	TGCGCCAGCAGCCAGAGAACGGGGAAGGGGTTCGGCTACGAGCAGTACTTC	CASSQRTGKGFGYEQYF
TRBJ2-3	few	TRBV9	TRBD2	TGTGCCAGCAGCGTAGTCGGCGGGACTAGCGGATCAGATACGCAGTATTTT	CASSVVGGTSGSDTQYF
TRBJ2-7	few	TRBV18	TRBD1	TGTGCCAGCTCACCTCCTTCCCGGGACAGACCCTACGAGCAGTACTTC	CASSPPSRDRPYEQYF
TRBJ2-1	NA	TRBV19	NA	TGTGCCAGTAGCATTAACAGTGGGCCATCCAATGAGCAGTTCTTC	CASSINSGPSNEQFF
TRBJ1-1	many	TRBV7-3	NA	TGTGCCAGCAGCCCATCAGGGTACATGAACACTGAAGCTTTCTTT	CASSPSGYMNTEAFF
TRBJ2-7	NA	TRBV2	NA	TGTGCCAGCGGACGCAGGGACTACGAGCAGTACTTC	CASGRRDYEQYF
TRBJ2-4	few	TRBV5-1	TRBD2	TGCGCCAGCAGCTCTAGCGGGGGGGCCTTAAACATTCAGTACTTC	CASSSSGGALNIQYF
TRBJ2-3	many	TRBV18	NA	TGTGCCAGCTCACCACTTCAGGGGAGCACAGATACGCAGTATTTT	CASSPLQGSTDTQYF
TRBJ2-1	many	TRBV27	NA	TGTGCCAGCAGTTTATCGGTAGGCTCCTACAATGAGCAGTTCTTC	CASSLSVGSYNEQFF
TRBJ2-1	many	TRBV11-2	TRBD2	TGTGCCAGCAGCTTAAGAGGGACTAGCTTTAATGAGCAGTTCTTC	CASSLRGTSFNEQFF
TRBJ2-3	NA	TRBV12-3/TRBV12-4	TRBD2	TGTGCCAGCAGTCCTCTGACTAGCGGGGGCCCTAGCACAGATACGCAGTATTTT	CASSPLTSGGPSTDTQYF
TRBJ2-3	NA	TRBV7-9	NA	TGTGCCAGCAGCTTACGAGAGCTAGACACAGATACGCAGTATTTT	CASSLRELDTDTQYF
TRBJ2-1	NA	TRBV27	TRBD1	TGTGCCAGTGGACAGGGGGCCGGGGGTGAGCAGTTCTTC	CASGQGAGGEQFF
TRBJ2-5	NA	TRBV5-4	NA	TGTGCCAGCAGCTTGCGGGGGGCTAGCCGAGCCGTAGGGGAGACCCAGTACTTC	CASSLRGASRAVGETQYF
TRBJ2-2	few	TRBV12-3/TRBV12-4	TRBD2	TGTGCCAGCAGCTCACTGGTACTAGCGCCCGGGGAGCTGTTTTTT	CASSSLVLAPGELFF
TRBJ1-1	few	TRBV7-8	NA	TGTGCCAGCAGCTTAAGTCGGAGCATGAACACTGAAGCTTTCTTT	CASSLSRSMNTEAFF
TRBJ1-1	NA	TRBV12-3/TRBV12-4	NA	TGTGCCAGCAGTTTAGCAGGGAGCGAGAGCACTGAAGCTTTCTTT	CASSLAGSESTEAFF
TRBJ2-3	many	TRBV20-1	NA	TGCAGTGCTACCAGGGACGGCGGAGATACGCAGTATTTT	CSATRDGGDTQYF